This T cell receptor (beta chain) was retrieved from a study of cytomegalovirus exposure and HLA in healthy donors. Findings and limits, study-wide: The study put some 150 TCR beta chains on its list as cytomegalovirus-associated.

In its sample, this clone was seen a few times. Its target is unknown. CDR1 is SGHRS, CDR2 YFSETQ, per germline. The V and J ends lost 4 bases and 3 bases, in that order; junction bases with no gene match: 8. This CDR3 contains 15 residues. Profiling relied on immunoSEQ multiplex PCR, and the TCRdb table lists in-frame clones only, not all of them. This repertoire shows some 60,000 clones, approximately 96% found once; its top ten account for approximately 0.94%. The donors were members of the validation cohort, which comprised about 120 subjects and was separate from the first cohort of 666 subjects.

This TCR was recovered from a man aged 18 to 29 in good health and CMV-seronegative. The chain combines TRBV5-1 with TRBJ1-2; 8 bases align to TRBD1. Sequences were obtained from PBMCs. CDR3 in amino acids: CASSAHDRGDYGYTF. For the CDR3, the DNA is TGCGCCAGCAGCGCACACGACAGGGGTGACTATGGCTACACCTTC.